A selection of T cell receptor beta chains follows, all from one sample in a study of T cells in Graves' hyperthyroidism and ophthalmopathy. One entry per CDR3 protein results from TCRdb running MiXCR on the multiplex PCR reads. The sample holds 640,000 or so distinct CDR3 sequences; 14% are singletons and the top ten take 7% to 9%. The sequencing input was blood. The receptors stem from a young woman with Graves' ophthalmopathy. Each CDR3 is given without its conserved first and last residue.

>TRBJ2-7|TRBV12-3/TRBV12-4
ASSQPGQGTYEQY
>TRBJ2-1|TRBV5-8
ASSFFAGRSYNEQF
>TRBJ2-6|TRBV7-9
ASSLGTAYSGANVLT
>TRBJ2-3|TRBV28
ASSFVSTDTQY
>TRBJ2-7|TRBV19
ASSSAGEHNEQY
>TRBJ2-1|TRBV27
ASRDGGSYNEQF
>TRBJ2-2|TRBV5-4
ASSFVLAGFGTGELF
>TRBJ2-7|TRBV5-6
ASSQQVDEQY
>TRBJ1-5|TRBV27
ASTTRGNQPQH
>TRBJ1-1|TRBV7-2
ASSPNRGPEAF
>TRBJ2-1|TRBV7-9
ASSLVLAAYNEQF
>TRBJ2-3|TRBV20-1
SATGSGSSTDTQY
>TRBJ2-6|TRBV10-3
AISEPDLSRGRVGRGANVLT
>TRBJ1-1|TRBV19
ASTVTGNLEAF
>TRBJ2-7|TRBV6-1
ASRLEGAGGWSEQY
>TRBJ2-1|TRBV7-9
ASSFSVVRSYNEQF
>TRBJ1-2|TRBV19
ASSADRVGGYT
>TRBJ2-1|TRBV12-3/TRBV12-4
ASSLGLNRHNEQF
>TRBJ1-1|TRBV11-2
ASSSSPGTGASRAF
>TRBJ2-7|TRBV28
ASRAGTGHYEQY
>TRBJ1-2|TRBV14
ASSQDWLSGYT
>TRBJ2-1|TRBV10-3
AISERGASSGSLGYNEQF
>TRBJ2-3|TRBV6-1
ASTPKEADTQY
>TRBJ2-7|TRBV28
ASSDGTFYEQY
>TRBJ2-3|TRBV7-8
ASRASWRENTDTQY
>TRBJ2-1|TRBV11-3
ASSLGGTAGGLNEQF
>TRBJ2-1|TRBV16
ASSPLSLAGGVGDEQF
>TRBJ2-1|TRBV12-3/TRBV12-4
ASSEADRGPYNEQF
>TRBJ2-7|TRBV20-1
SASGTASYEQY
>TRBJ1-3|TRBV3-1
ASSQFTAGNTIY
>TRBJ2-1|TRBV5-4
ASSLRLAVSYNEQF
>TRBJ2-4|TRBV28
ASSLGLYLAKNIQY
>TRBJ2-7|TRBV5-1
ASSIGQGGEQY
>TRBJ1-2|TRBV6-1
ASRSTESNYGYT
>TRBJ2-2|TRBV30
AWSVIITGELF
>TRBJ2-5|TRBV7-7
ASSPQFGTHQETQY
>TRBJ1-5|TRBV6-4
AGRPAGQPQH
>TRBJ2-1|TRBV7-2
ASSPGASGNIYNRQF
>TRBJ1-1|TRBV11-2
ASSLVKGNTEAF
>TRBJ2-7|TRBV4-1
ASSQDPGGGAYEQY
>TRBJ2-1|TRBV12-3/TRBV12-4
ASSFGDRAKLNEQF
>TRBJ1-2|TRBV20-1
SAPPAVRAGVDYGYT
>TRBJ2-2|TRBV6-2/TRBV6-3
ASARGHDTGELF
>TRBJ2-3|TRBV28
ASSLSMGLEGTDTQY
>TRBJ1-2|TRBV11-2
ASSPEVRGYGYT
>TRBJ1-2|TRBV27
ASSLVAPQGYGYT
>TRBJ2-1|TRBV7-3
ASSPSGSGRAVNEQF
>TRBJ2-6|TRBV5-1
ASSSTTVSGANVLT
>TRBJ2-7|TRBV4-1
ASRGTALSSYEQY